One and the same sample provided the 27 T cell receptor beta chains below, sequenced in a study of cytomegalovirus exposure and HLA in healthy donors. Assay used: immunoSEQ multiplex PCR; TCRdb lists only in-frame clones, some missing. This table has about 350,000 clones, about 85% appearing once. The sequenced material came from PBMCs. These receptors were obtained from a woman aged 25 to 39 in good health and CMV-seropositive.

The chain employs TRBV6-1 and TRBJ2-7; TRBD1 aligns across 7 bases. This CDR3 region has 14 residues. CDR1 and CDR2 from the germline V gene are MNHNS and SASEGT. J gave up 4 bases and V 6 bases, and 9 bases lay outside the gene matches. CDR3 in DNA: TGTGCCAGCAGCGACCAGGGACAGACTTACGAGCAGTACTTC. It yields the protein CASSDQGQTYEQYF.

The DNA for the CDR3 is TGTGCCAGCTCACGTGCGAGAGGGGGGAATTACGAGCAGTACTTC. This sequence encodes CASSRARGGNYEQYF. The chain is built from TRBV18 and TRBJ2-7; D is perhaps TRBD1 or TRBD2 (6 bases each). CDR1 is KGHSH and CDR2 is LQKENI in the germline V gene. The V and J ends lost 4 bases and 4 bases respectively, with 17 bases between them. This CDR3 has 15 amino acids.

This chain connects TRBV7-6 to TRBJ2-7, with TRBD1 matching over 7 bases. From germline, CDR1 is SGHVS and CDR2 FNYEAQ. CDR3 length equals 14 residues. V lost 5 bases to trimming and J lost 4 bases; unmatched junction nucleotides: 8. The CDR3 here is CASSPQGYSYEQYF. The CDR3 nucleotides read TGTGCCAGCAGCCCACAGGGGTATTCGTACGAGCAGTACTTC.

The CDR3 is CASSSQSTGSGNTIYF. In DNA form, the CDR3 reads TGTGCCAGCAGTTCACAGTCGACAGGGTCCGGAAACACCATATATTTT. The V and J genes are TRBV27 and TRBJ1-3; 7 bases map to TRBD1. This CDR3 contains 16 residues. The J segment lost 4 bases and the V segment lost 4 bases, leaving 10 bases of the junction unmatched. CDR1 MNHEY and CDR2 SMNVEV come from the germline V gene (reference sequence).

This chain links TRBV30 with TRBJ2-3, with TRBD2 identical over 8 bases. Germline V gene lookup returns CDR1 GTSNPN and CDR2 SVGIG (reference sequence). V trimming: 2 bases; J trimming: 1 base; junction bases outside the gene matches: 5. The CDR3 length is 15 residues. CDR3 coding DNA: TGTGCCTGGAGTCGGGGGGGCCTGGGCACAGATACGCAGTATTTT. Translated, it gives CAWSRGGLGTDTQYF.

This chain connects TRBV18 to TRBJ1-1; perhaps TRBD1 as D (6 bases). Between the trimmed V and J ends, which lost 2 bases and 5 bases, there was a span of 15 bases. The CDR3 is 15 amino acids. CDR1 and CDR2 (germline): KGHSH, LQKENI. CDR3 coding DNA: TGTGCCAGCTCACCATGGGACACCCTGGAAACTGAAGCTTTCTTT. Translated: CASSPWDTLETEAFF.

V and J are TRBV2 and TRBJ2-5; maybe TRBD1 (6 bases). Germline CDR1 is SNHLY and CDR2 is FYNNEI. Trimming took off 6 bases at V and 5 bases at J, with 16 bases between the two ends. This CDR3 is 14 amino acids long. Written as DNA, the CDR3 is TGTGCCAGCAGGTTCCAGGGGATGATGGAGACCCAGTACTTC. Protein sequence: CASRFQGMMETQYF.

The V gene is TRBV2, the J gene TRBJ1-1, with D tentatively TRBD1 (5 bases). The CDR3 is 16 amino acids. V lost 9 bases to trimming and J lost 4 bases, with 24 bases between them. CDR1 and CDR2 from the germline V gene are SNHLY and FYNNEI. For the CDR3, the DNA is TGTGCCAGTCCGGAGCCTGGGGCAGGGCTAGGCACTGAAGCTTTCTTT. Its protein product is CASPEPGAGLGTEAFF. The full variable domain, with the rest looked up from reference TRBV2 and TRBJ1-1, is EPEVTQTPSHQVTQMGQEVILRCVPISNHLYFYWYRQILGQKVEFLVSFYNNEISEKSEIFDDQFSVERPDGSNFTLKIRSTKLEDSAMYFCASPEPGAGLGTEAFFGQGTRLTVV.

The V and J genes are TRBV2 and TRBJ2-1, with 8 bases aligning to TRBD2. This CDR3 is built from 10 residues. With V trimmed by 8 bases and J by 15 bases, 6 bases remained unmatched. The V gene's germline CDR1 is SNHLY and CDR2 FYNNEI. CDR3: CASGGREVFF. The CDR3 coding sequence is TGTGCCAGCGGGGGGCGGGAGGTGTTCTTC. The full variable domain, its missing parts supplied by reference TRBV2 and TRBJ2-1, is EPEVTQTPSHQVTQMGQEVILRCVPISNHLYFYWYRQILGQKVEFLVSFYNNEISEKSEIFDDQFSVERPDGSNFTLKIRSTKLEDSAMYFCASGGREVFFGPGTRLTVL.

Only one count was recorded for this clone. The chain is built from TRBV7-9 and TRBJ1-2; 10 bases agree with TRBD1. The V segment lost 7 bases and the J segment 6 bases; nucleotides outside the gene matches: 11. Germline loops: CDR1 SEHNR, CDR2 FQNEAQ (reference sequence). The CDR3 loop spans 15 amino acids. The CDR3 spells CASTHMTGGEDGYTF. CDR3 DNA: TGTGCCAGCACCCATATGACAGGGGGCGAAGATGGCTACACCTTC.

The gene calls are TRBV9 and TRBJ1-2; D may be TRBD1 (5 bases). Trimming took off 1 base at V and 6 bases at J, with 13 bases between the two ends. This CDR3 contains 14 residues. From germline, CDR1 is SGDLS and CDR2 YYNGEE. CDR3 sequence reads: CASSVFGGKDGYTF. CDR3 nucleotides: TGTGCCAGCAGCGTATTCGGGGGGAAAGATGGCTACACCTTC.

The genes are TRBV30 and TRBJ1-4; the D gene is possibly TRBD1 (5 bases). Trimming removed 0 bases from V and 4 bases from J, with 9 bases in between. Germline CDR1 and CDR2: GTSNPN and SVGIG (reference sequence). This CDR3 spans 14 amino acids. The CDR3 spells CAWSVGGINEKLFF. Written as DNA, the CDR3 is TGTGCCTGGAGTGTTGGGGGGATTAATGAAAAACTGTTTTTT. Looking up the rest from reference TRBV30 and TRBJ1-4 gives the full variable domain: SQTIHQWPATLVQPVGSPLSLECTVEGTSNPNLYWYRQAAGRGLQLLFYSVGIGQISSEVPQNLSASRPQDRQFILSSKKLLLSDSGFYLCAWSVGGINEKLFFGSGTQLSVL.

J is TRBJ2-7 and V is TRBV29-1, with 8 bases that match TRBD1. Germline lookup yields CDR1 SQVTM and CDR2 ANQGSEA. The CDR3 has 14 residues. Trimming took 4 bases from V and 1 from J; bases not matched to a gene: 6. In DNA form, the CDR3 reads TGCAGCGTTGTTGGACAGGGCTCTTCCTACGAGCAGTACTTC. This encodes CSVVGQGSSYEQYF.

The J gene is TRBJ2-1, the V gene TRBV4-1; the D is unclear. Trimming took off 0 bases at V and 8 bases at J, with 11 bases between the two ends. The CDR3 length is 14 residues. Germline assignment: CDR1 MGHRA and CDR2 YSYEKL. The CDR3 is CASSQDSRGHEQFF. The DNA for the CDR3 is TGCGCCAGCAGCCAAGATTCAAGAGGCCATGAGCAGTTCTTC.

The genes are TRBV4-2 and TRBJ2-2, with 8 bases matching TRBD1. The J segment lost 6 bases and the V segment lost 0 bases, leaving 6 bases of the junction unmatched. The CDR3 runs 16 residues. Germline V gives CDR1 LGHNA, CDR2 YNFKEQ. The CDR3 DNA reads as TGTGCCAGCAGCCAAGATAAGACAGGGGCGGCCGGGGAGCTGTTTTTT. This translates into CASSQDKTGAAGELFF.

The chain joins TRBV7-8 to TRBJ2-1; 7 bases map to TRBD2. The CDR3 is made up of 16 amino acids. Trimming took 3 bases from V and 5 from J; bases not matched to a gene: 10. Per the germline V gene, CDR1 is SGHVS and CDR2 is FQNEAQ. The CDR3 nucleotides read TGTGCCAGCAGCTTTACTAGCGAGGGGCTGCACAATGAGCAGTTCTTC. Translated: CASSFTSEGLHNEQFF.

The chain uses TRBV6-1 and TRBJ2-1; 9 positions agree with TRBD2. Germline-derived CDR1 and CDR2 are MNHNS and SASEGT. This CDR3 spans 18 amino acids. Trimming took 2 bases from V and 0 from J; bases not matched to a gene: 8. In nucleotides, the CDR3 is TGTGCCAGCAGTGAATTTTCTGCGGGAGGGCGCTCCTACAATGAGCAGTTCTTC. This gives the protein CASSEFSAGGRSYNEQFF.

V and J are TRBV9 and TRBJ1-2, with 7 bases lining up with TRBD1. The germline V gene encodes CDR1 SGDLS and CDR2 YYNGEE. The V and J ends lost 0 bases and 8 bases, in that order; junction bases with no gene match: 10. This CDR3 has 15 residues. The CDR3 region is CASSVAQQGVGGYTF. The CDR3 DNA is TGTGCCAGCAGCGTAGCTCAGCAGGGGGTGGGAGGCTACACCTTC.

The chain uses TRBV27 and TRBJ1-2; the D is unclear. The CDR3 covers 14 residues. The germline V gene encodes CDR1 MNHEY and CDR2 SMNVEV (reference sequence). With 4 bases removed from V and 1 base from J, the gap between germline ends came to 10 bases. CDR3: CASSSRTFNYGYTF. CDR3 DNA sequence: TGTGCCAGCAGTTCAAGGACCTTTAACTATGGCTACACCTTC.

The chain joins TRBV11-2 to TRBJ2-3; 9 nucleotides align to TRBD1. The CDR3 spans 15 residues. The germline V gene encodes CDR1 SGHAT and CDR2 FQNNGV. The ends lost 5 bases at V and 5 bases at J; junction bases unmatched: 8. This chain's CDR3 is CASSLGTGYQDTQYF. CDR3 coding DNA: TGTGCCAGCAGCCTCGGGACAGGGTATCAAGATACGCAGTATTTT. Complete variable domain (other parts from reference TRBV11-2 and TRBJ2-3): EAGVAQSPRYKIIEKRQSVAFWCNPISGHATLYWYQQILGQGPKLLIQFQNNGVVDDSQLPKDRFSAERLKGVDSTLKIQPAKLEDSAVYLCASSLGTGYQDTQYFGPGTRLTVL.

The rearrangement uses TRBV5-1 and TRBJ1-1, with TRBD1 matching 7 bases. The V segment lost 3 bases and the J segment 5 bases; nucleotides outside the gene matches: 7. This CDR3 region has 14 residues. Germline CDR1 reads SGHRS; CDR2 reads YFSETQ. CDR3 DNA sequence: TGCGCCAGCAGCTCCGCCAGGGGGGCAACTGAAGCTTTCTTT. Residues: CASSSARGATEAFF.

The chain employs TRBV4-2 and TRBJ2-7; TRBD1 might be the D (7 bases). The V end was cut by 0 bases, the J end by 5 bases, with 17 bases between. This CDR3 has 16 amino acids. Germline CDR1 LGHNA, CDR2 YNFKEQ. The CDR3 DNA sequence: TGTGCCAGCAGCCAAGACTTGACAGGGAGGTTGAACGAGCAGTACTTC. This encodes CASSQDLTGRLNEQYF.

The chain joins TRBV5-4 to TRBJ1-1; possibly TRBD1 for D (6 bases). The CDR3 has 14 residues. The germline V and J ends were trimmed by 4 bases and 1 base, with 11 bases remaining between them. Per germline, CDR1 SGHNT and CDR2 YYREEE (reference sequence). The CDR3 loop reads CASSRTEANTEAFF. CDR3 DNA: TGTGCCAGCAGCCGGACAGAAGCGAACACTGAAGCTTTCTTT. The full variable domain, completed using reference TRBV5-4 and TRBJ1-1, is ETGVTQSPTHLIKTRGQQVTLRCSSQSGHNTVSWYQQALGQGPQFIFQYYREEENGRGNFPPRFSGLQFPNYSSELNVNALELDDSALYLCASSRTEANTEAFFGQGTRLTVV.

The rearrangement uses TRBV6-1 and TRBJ1-4; 7 bases fit TRBD1. The J segment lost 5 bases and the V segment lost 0 bases, leaving 15 bases of the junction unmatched. Germline V gene sequence: CDR1 MNHNS, CDR2 SASEGT. CDR3 length: 19 residues. The CDR3: CASSEALVTGVGVNEKLFF. CDR3 bases: TGTGCCAGCAGTGAAGCATTGGTAACAGGGGTCGGAGTAAATGAAAAACTGTTTTTT.

The chain carries TRBV6-5 and TRBJ2-2; D is perhaps TRBD2 (7 bases). The germline CDR1 and CDR2 sequences are MNHEY and SVGAGI. V was shortened by 11 bases and J by 4 bases, with 14 bases between the two germline ends. This CDR3 spans 13 amino acids. The DNA of the CDR3 is TGTGCCGTATGGGGGGGGGCCACCGGGGAGCTGTTTTTT. This codes for CAVWGGATGELFF.

The chain links TRBV28 to TRBJ1-2, with 8 nucleotides matching TRBD1. The CDR3 extends over 16 amino acids. CDR1 MDHEN and CDR2 SYDVKM come from the germline V gene. V dropped 4 bases and J dropped 3; count of bases not matched to a gene: 10. The DNA of the CDR3 is TGTGCCAGCAGTTCAGGGTTGGGGACAGGCGACTATGGCTACACCTTC. The encoded protein is CASSSGLGTGDYGYTF.

The CDR3: CASSLGRDQPQHF. CDR3 DNA sequence: TGTGCCAGCAGCCTCGGACGGGATCAGCCCCAGCATTTT. The chain combines TRBV4-2 with TRBJ1-5, with D unresolved. The germline gives CDR1 LGHNA, CDR2 YNFKEQ. This CDR3 contains 13 residues. V gave up 4 bases and J gave up 5 bases, with 9 bases separating them.